The clone carrying this T cell receptor (beta chain) was detected many times. Its antigen remains unknown. The entry originates in a study of spatial heterogeneity in lung cancer. On the study more broadly: Sequencing of follow-up PBMC samples took place when they were available, at a median of about two years after resection. Beta-chain sequences consistently outnumbered alpha-chain sequences in detection. The average appearance count of each unique TCR and UMI combination in raw reads was more than 9.5. Findings and caveats of the study: Ubiquitous expanded tumor TCRs were observed in blood more at resection than follow-up.

Time point denoted: blood at routine non-recurrence follow-up after resection. Unsorted whole RNA from tumor, nontumor lung or frozen PBMC underwent sequencing. TCRdb called the 5' RACE reads again in MiXCR, with one record for every CDR3 protein. In the table there are around 47,000 distinct CDR3 sequences, 6.5% to 7.5% of which are singletons. J gave up 8 bases and V 2 bases, and 2 bases lay outside the gene matches. Germline CDR1 reads SGHRS; CDR2 reads YFSETQ. The CDR3 runs to 13 residues. The chain links TRBV5-1 to TRBJ2-1; 9 positions match TRBD1. Sample: PBMCs, taken at follow-up. This TCR came from a female donor with early-stage non-small cell lung cancer. The CDR3 region has the DNA TGCGCCAGCAGCTTAACAGGGGGCGATGAGCAGTTCTTC. Its protein product is CASSLTGGDEQFF.